The clone carrying this TCR beta chain was seen a few times. V lost 2 bases and J 8 bases, leaving 7 bases between the germline ends. This CDR3 spans 12 amino acids. Germline V gene lookup returns CDR1 SGHDN and CDR2 FVKESK. TCRdb's copy holds only in-frame clones and misses some; the assay was immunoSEQ multiplex PCR. In the table there are a few hundred thousand clones, more than 75% of which are singletons. This sample is part of a study of blood T cell repertoires in COVID-19. Study overall: Some COVID-19 samples were acute and others convalescent; all came from the United States, Italy and Spain. T cells, B-cell-depleted T cells, or PBMCs provided the cDNA or gDNA that served as material.

Sequencing was done on a sample of peripheral blood. V gene TRBV14 combines with J gene TRBJ2-1, with D possibly TRBD2 on 5 matching bases. This receptor was obtained from a man over 45 with acute or convalescent COVID-19. The CDR3 loop is CASSQWGDEQFF. DNA for the CDR3: TGTGCCAGCAGCCAATGGGGAGATGAGCAGTTCTTC.